This entry lists 10 T cell receptor beta chains sequenced from one sample in a study of cytomegalovirus exposure and HLA in healthy donors. Use of 60 Vbeta and 13 Jbeta primers characterized the PCR. Sequencing was performed with immunoSEQ multiplex PCR; in TCRdb, only in-frame clones are kept and a portion is missing. This sample has 150,000 to 200,000 clones, with around 80% found just once. Sequences were obtained from PBMCs. The receptors shown here come from a woman in her 30s in good health and CMV-seropositive.

V gene TRBV27 combines with J gene TRBJ2-3; 9 positions agree with TRBD2. V gave up 4 bases and J gave up 0 bases; unmatched junction bases: 5. From germline, CDR1 is MNHEY and CDR2 SMNVEV (reference sequence). This CDR3 comprises 16 residues. The CDR3 sequence is CASSSPGLASTDTQYF. CDR3 bases: TGTGCCAGCAGTTCCCCGGGACTAGCTAGCACAGATACGCAGTATTTT.

This clone was observed a few times. V gene TRBV7-2 combines with J gene TRBJ2-7, with TRBD1 as a possible D gene (5 bases). The germline V gene encodes CDR1 SGHTA and CDR2 FQGNSA. CDR3 size: 15 residues. Trimming stripped 1 base from V and 6 bases from J, with 16 bases between. In DNA form, the CDR3 reads TGTGCCAGCAGCTTAGGTCCAGGGCCCTACGCCGAGCAGTACTTC. Protein product: CASSLGPGPYAEQYF.

This clone has just a few counts. The genes are TRBV10-3 and TRBJ1-1, with unresolved D. Germline CDR1 reads ENHRY; CDR2 reads SYGVKD. The V end was cut by 4 bases, the J end by 0 bases, with 9 bases between. The length of the CDR3 is 14 residues. CDR3 loop: CAISAAGMNTEAFF. CDR3 sequence (DNA): TGTGCCATCAGTGCGGCAGGCATGAACACTGAAGCTTTCTTT.

V is TRBV13 and J is TRBJ1-2; TRBD1 matches 7 bases. Per germline, CDR1 PRHDT and CDR2 FYEKMQ (reference sequence). V trimming: 4 bases; J trimming: 6 bases; junction bases outside the gene matches: 5. The length of the CDR3 is 13 residues. The DNA for the CDR3 is TGTGCCAGCAGCTACAGGGGTACCGATGGCTACACCTTC. Residues: CASSYRGTDGYTF.

V usage is TRBV5-1 and J usage is TRBJ2-5; tentative D call: TRBD2 (6 bases). V shed 4 bases and J shed 5 bases, with 18 bases lying between them. Germline loops: CDR1 SGHRS, CDR2 YFSETQ. This CDR3 region has 15 residues. CDR3 sequence reads: CASSLLGAGRETQYF. The CDR3 nucleotides are TGCGCCAGCAGCCTCCTAGGGGCAGGGAGGGAGACCCAGTACTTC.

The chain recombines TRBV5-1 with TRBJ1-1; the match to TRBD1 covers 7 bases. CDR3 length: 15 amino acids. The germline V gene has CDR1 SGHRS and CDR2 YFSETQ. J was trimmed by 4 bases and V by 4 bases; bases with no gene match: 10. Written as DNA, the CDR3 is TGCGCCAGCAGCCGCTTTGGGACAGCGGGCACTGAAGCTTTCTTT. This encodes CASSRFGTAGTEAFF.

This clone has a handful of counts. The gene calls are TRBV27 and TRBJ2-7, with a tentative D call TRBD1 (5 bases). The V and J ends lost 2 bases and 3 bases respectively, with 5 bases between them. The CDR3 consists of 12 residues. Germline CDR1 MNHEY, CDR2 SMNVEV (reference sequence). CDR3 in amino acids: CASSLQGYEQYF. In DNA, the CDR3 is TGTGCCAGCAGTTTACAGGGCTACGAGCAGTACTTC.

The J gene is TRBJ2-7, the V gene TRBV4-3; a possible D gene is TRBD2 (6 bases). CDR3 length: 13 amino acids. Looked up from germline, CDR1 is LGHNA and CDR2 is YSLEER. Trimming left V 0 bases short and J 6 bases short, with 9 bases between. This CDR3 reads CASSQEGLSEQYF. CDR3 nucleotides: TGCGCCAGCAGCCAAGAGGGACTGTCCGAGCAGTACTTC.

The chain links TRBV7-9 to TRBJ1-2, with a weak D call TRBD1 (5 bases). The CDR3 totals 17 residues. Trimming stripped 1 base from V and 4 bases from J, with 19 bases between. Germline V gives CDR1 SEHNR, CDR2 FQNEAQ (reference sequence). CDR3 loop: CASSLDRSNTGGYGYTF. The CDR3 coding sequence is TGTGCCAGCAGCTTAGATCGTTCGAACACGGGGGGCTATGGCTACACCTTC.

This clone is a singleton in its sample. The chain joins TRBV5-1 to TRBJ2-1; 9 bases fit TRBD2. V lost 4 bases to trimming and J lost 4 bases; unmatched junction nucleotides: 9. The CDR3 totals 16 residues. Germline lookup yields CDR1 SGHRS and CDR2 YFSETQ. The CDR3 region has the DNA TGCGCCAGCAGCCCTGCCAGCGGGGGGCTATACAATGAGCAGTTCTTC. It encodes CASSPASGGLYNEQFF.